This TCR beta chain was captured by sequencing in a study of monozygotic twins with inflammatory bowel disease. Study results and limitations: IBD patients, compared with healthy twins, shared fewer clonotypes with others (especially with disease activity). Immunosuppressive treatments were not uniform, and this may have added variability to patient repertoires.

Template switching appended UMIs that held a 6-nucleotide sample barcode. TCRdb reprocessed the 5' RACE reads and stores each CDR3 protein as one record, lacking DNA. Found here are about 160,000 distinct CDR3 sequences; the top ten clones hold 2% to 3%. RNA in its total form was extracted from whole blood, and T cells were not sorted. As concerns this clonotype: Its specificity is unknown.

The CDR3 spans 15 residues. This sequence was found in a human donor with ulcerative colitis or Crohn's disease, or a healthy co-twin of an affected twin (not recorded which). The specimen sequenced was blood. The J gene is TRBJ1-2, the V gene TRBV12-2. TRBV12-2 is listed as a pseudogene. CDR3 amino acids: CASRPEAAANYGYTF.